This TCR beta chain came from a study of blood T cell repertoires in COVID-19. In the study overall: Specimens from acute and convalescent COVID-19 originated in the United States, Italy and Spain.

Seattle patient enrollment occurred during active infection, with longitudinal follow-up thereafter. CDR3 length: 14 residues. Germline V gene data show CDR1 as KGHDR and CDR2 as SFDVKD. V shed 8 bases and J shed 4 bases, with 13 bases lying between them. Produced via immunoSEQ multiplex PCR; TCRdb's table is partial and in-frame only. The table records about 60,000 clones, 75% to 90% of them present only once. The chain has TRBV24-1 and TRBJ2-2; tentative D call: TRBD1 (5 bases). The sequencing sample was made of peripheral blood. The clonotype originates from a man aged 30-40 years with COVID-19, enrolled during active disease. CDR3: CATKAGIGTGELFF. The CDR3 coding sequence is TGTGCCACCAAGGCAGGGATCGGCACCGGGGAGCTGTTTTTT.